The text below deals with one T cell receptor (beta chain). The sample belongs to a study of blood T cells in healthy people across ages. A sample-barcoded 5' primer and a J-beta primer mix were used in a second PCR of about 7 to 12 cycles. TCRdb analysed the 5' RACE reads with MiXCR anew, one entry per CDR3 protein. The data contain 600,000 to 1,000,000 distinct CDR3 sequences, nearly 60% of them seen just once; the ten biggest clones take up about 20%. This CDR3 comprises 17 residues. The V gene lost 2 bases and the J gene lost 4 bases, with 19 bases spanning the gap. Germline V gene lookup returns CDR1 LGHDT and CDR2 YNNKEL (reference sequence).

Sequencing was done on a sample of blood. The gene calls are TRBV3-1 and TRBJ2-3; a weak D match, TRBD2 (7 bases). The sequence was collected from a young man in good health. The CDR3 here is CASSQRLGGGPSDTQYF. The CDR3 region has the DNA TGTGCCAGCAGCCAACGATTAGGGGGAGGGCCTTCAGATACGCAGTATTTT.